The 24 T cell receptor beta chains in this list originate from one sample, sequenced in a study of a mutant IDH1 vaccine in newly diagnosed glioma. These receptors are not linked to any known antigen. Time point given: week 47, end of study. Each vaccine dose was 300 ug of mutant IDH1 20-mer peptide, with topical imiquimod. TCRdb's copy holds only in-frame clones and misses some; the assay was immunoSEQ multiplex PCR. The data hold around 50,000 clones, with about two thirds observed a single time. The material sequenced was peripheral blood mononuclear cells (PBMCs), taken from a glioma patient whose treatment included an IDH1 peptide vaccine. These receptor sequences come from a man in his forties with glioma. Some clones in this sample may be carry-over from other donors' samples.

CDR3 DNA: TGTGCCAGCTCACCAACTACAGCTGCGAACTATGGCTACACCTTC. It specifies CASSPTTAANYGYTF. The rearrangement uses TRBV18 and TRBJ1-2, with no clear D. V lost 2 bases and J 2 bases, leaving 12 bases between the germline ends. From germline, CDR1 is KGHSH and CDR2 LQKENI. There are 15 residues in the CDR3.

This chain links TRBV2 with TRBJ1-6; the D gene is possibly TRBD1 (6 bases). CDR1 and CDR2 from the germline V gene are SNHLY and FYNNEI. The CDR3 extends over 14 amino acids. Trimming pared 11 bases from V and 9 bases from J, leaving 20 bases between. The CDR3 loop reads CAGSGQGIGSPLHF. The CDR3 nucleotides read TGTGCCGGGAGCGGGCAGGGGATTGGTTCACCCCTCCACTTT.

This clone was counted a single time. The chain combines TRBV5-1 with TRBJ2-1, with 9 nucleotides matching TRBD1. Losses at the gene ends were 4 bases for V and 3 bases for J; bases not matched to a gene: 5. This CDR3 has 15 amino acids. CDR1 and CDR2 from the germline V gene are SGHRS and YFSETQ. The CDR3 here is CASSLHRGHYNEQFF. The CDR3 nucleotides read TGCGCCAGCAGCCTACACAGGGGGCACTACAATGAGCAGTTCTTC.

The chain couples TRBV2 to TRBJ1-5, with 9 bases matching TRBD1. After removal of 6 bases from V and 0 bases from J, the junction contained 12 bases not matched to a gene. Per the germline V gene, CDR1 is SNHLY and CDR2 is FYNNEI. The CDR3 sequence is 18 residues long. CDR3 loop: CASSEGQGPTYSNQPQHF. For the CDR3, the DNA is TGTGCCAGCAGCGAGGGACAGGGACCGACTTATAGCAATCAGCCCCAGCATTTT.

This rearrangement joins TRBV15 to TRBJ2-2, with 8 bases matching TRBD1. V was clipped by 4 bases and J by 4 bases; unmatched bases: 8. The CDR3 length is 16 residues. CDR1 and CDR2 from the germline V gene are LNHNV and YYDKDF (reference sequence). The CDR3 protein is CATSIEGQGTTGELFF. CDR3 coding DNA: TGTGCCACCAGCATTGAAGGACAGGGCACCACCGGGGAGCTGTTTTTT.

This chain's CDR3 is CASSFLAEVNTGELFF. The DNA for the CDR3 is TGTGCCAGTAGTTTTCTGGCGGAAGTCAACACCGGGGAGCTGTTTTTT. The rearrangement links TRBV19 to TRBJ2-2; D is uncertain. CDR3 length: 16 residues. The V gene lost 5 bases and the J gene lost 2 bases, with 15 bases spanning the gap. Germline V gives CDR1 LNHDA, CDR2 SQIVND (reference sequence).

The rearrangement links TRBV19 to TRBJ1-6; D is unresolved. V was clipped by 5 bases and J by 6 bases, with 5 bases between them. The CDR3 spans 12 residues. Germline V gene sequence: CDR1 LNHDA, CDR2 SQIVND (reference sequence). CDR3 in amino acids: CASSQINSPLHF. Written as DNA, the CDR3 is TGTGCCAGTAGTCAAATTAATTCACCCCTCCACTTT. The variable domain in full, with the rest retrieved from reference TRBV19 and TRBJ1-6, is DGGITQSPKYLFRKEGQNVTLSCEQNLNHDAMYWYRQDPGQGLRLIYYSQIVNDFQKGDIAEGYSVSREKKESFPLTVTSAQKNPTAFYLCASSQINSPLHFGNGTRLTVT.

The genes are TRBV27 and TRBJ1-1; no firm D call. The CDR3 loop spans 13 amino acids. Per germline, CDR1 MNHEY and CDR2 SMNVEV (reference sequence). Between the trimmed V and J ends, which lost 1 base and 2 bases, there was a span of 5 bases. The CDR3 sequence: CASSLLDNTEAFF. The CDR3 region has the DNA TGTGCCAGCAGTTTATTGGACAACACTGAAGCTTTCTTT.

This chain links TRBV5-3 with TRBJ1-1; the D gene is possibly TRBD1 (6 bases). TRBV5-3 is classed as an ORF, of uncertain function. V lost 0 bases, J lost 4 bases, and 13 bases lay in between. The CDR3 consists of 15 residues. The CDR3 here is CARSLGVGGGTEAFF. The DNA for the CDR3 is TGTGCCAGAAGCTTGGGAGTGGGAGGGGGCACTGAAGCTTTCTTT.

This clone has a single count. The chain couples TRBV19 to TRBJ1-5; the D is unclear. CDR1 and CDR2 from the germline V gene are LNHDA and SQIVND (reference sequence). The CDR3 is 13 residues long. Between the trimmed V and J ends, which lost 3 bases and 4 bases, there was a span of 7 bases. The CDR3 region is CASSMAGNQPQHF. CDR3 in DNA: TGTGCCAGTAGTATGGCGGGAAATCAGCCCCAGCATTTT. The variable domain in full, completed from reference TRBV19 and TRBJ1-5, reads DGGITQSPKYLFRKEGQNVTLSCEQNLNHDAMYWYRQDPGQGLRLIYYSQIVNDFQKGDIAEGYSVSREKKESFPLTVTSAQKNPTAFYLCASSMAGNQPQHFGDGTRLSIL.

The chain links TRBV5-1 to TRBJ1-1; TRBD1 matches 9 bases. The CDR3 has 15 residues. CDR1 is SGHRS, CDR2 YFSETQ, per germline. Trimming at V came to 1 base and at J to 5 bases, leaving 6 bases not matched to a gene. The chain's CDR3 is CASSLWDRVVTEAFF. The DNA of the CDR3 is TGCGCCAGCAGCTTGTGGGACAGGGTCGTAACTGAAGCTTTCTTT. The variable domain in full, completed from reference TRBV5-1 and TRBJ1-1, reads KAGVTQTPRYLIKTRGQQVTLSCSPISGHRSVSWYQQTPGQGLQFLFEYFSETQRNKGNFPGRFSGRQFSNSRSEMNVSTLELGDSALYLCASSLWDRVVTEAFFGQGTRLTVV.

The V and J genes are TRBV4-1 and TRBJ1-4; no firm D call. CDR3 length equals 13 residues. V lost 4 bases and J 7 bases, leaving 10 bases between the germline ends. CDR1 is MGHRA, CDR2 YSYEKL, per germline. The CDR3 sequence is CASSRGIGEKLFF. CDR3 coding DNA: TGCGCCAGCAGCCGAGGGATTGGTGAAAAACTGTTTTTT.

The chain couples TRBV2 to TRBJ2-1; 13 bases map to TRBD2. V shed 5 bases, J shed 7 bases, and the junction held 5 bases outside the gene matches. CDR3 length equals 15 residues. Germline lookup yields CDR1 SNHLY and CDR2 FYNNEI. CDR3 sequence reads: CASSRLAGGINEQFF. CDR3 bases: TGTGCCAGCAGTAGACTAGCGGGGGGCATAAATGAGCAGTTCTTC.

This clone was seen more than once but under ten times. The rearrangement uses TRBV30 and TRBJ2-7, with D possibly being TRBD1 (6 bases). The germline V gene has CDR1 GTSNPN and CDR2 SVGIG (reference sequence). The V gene lost 5 bases and the J gene lost 4 bases, with 9 bases spanning the gap. This CDR3 is built from 11 residues. The CDR3 loop is CAWQTGYEQYF. CDR3 nucleotides: TGTGCCTGGCAAACAGGGTACGAGCAGTACTTC.

V and J are TRBV5-6 and TRBJ2-5, with 9 bases matching TRBD2. CDR3 length equals 17 residues. The junction had 10 bases not matched to a gene; V was cut back by 4 bases and J by 0 bases. From germline, CDR1 is SGHDT and CDR2 YYEEEE. The CDR3 sequence: CASSSGRMFGYQETQYF. CDR3 nucleotides: TGTGCCAGCAGCAGCGGGAGGATGTTCGGGTACCAAGAGACCCAGTACTTC.

DNA for the CDR3: TGCGCCAGCAGCCCGGGACAGTCGGCAACTGAAGCTTTCTTT. It yields the protein CASSPGQSATEAFF. V and J are TRBV5-1 and TRBJ1-1; 7 bases match TRBD1. Germline assignment: CDR1 SGHRS and CDR2 YFSETQ. Losses at the gene ends were 4 bases for V and 5 bases for J; bases not matched to a gene: 8. The CDR3 runs to 14 residues. Drawing the rest from reference TRBV5-1 and TRBJ1-1, the complete variable domain is KAGVTQTPRYLIKTRGQQVTLSCSPISGHRSVSWYQQTPGQGLQFLFEYFSETQRNKGNFPGRFSGRQFSNSRSEMNVSTLELGDSALYLCASSPGQSATEAFFGQGTRLTVV.

In this sample, this clone turned up once. This rearrangement joins TRBV6-1 to TRBJ2-3; D unresolved. This CDR3 spans 14 amino acids. V dropped 7 bases and J dropped 2 bases, with 13 bases sitting between them. The germline gives CDR1 MNHNS, CDR2 SASEGT. CDR3 loop: CASTPGSTTDTQYF. The CDR3 coding sequence is TGTGCCAGCACTCCAGGATCGACCACAGATACGCAGTATTTT.

J is TRBJ2-7 and V is TRBV7-9; tentative D call: TRBD1 (5 bases). Germline V gene data show CDR1 as SEHNR and CDR2 as FQNEAQ (reference sequence). The CDR3 sequence is 14 residues long. Trimming removed 1 base at V and 3 bases at J, with 10 bases between. The CDR3: CASSLGRQSYEQYF. DNA for the CDR3: TGTGCCAGCAGCTTAGGTCGACAGAGCTACGAGCAGTACTTC.

This clone was seen only a few times. The chain combines TRBV10-1 with TRBJ2-1; 16 bases match TRBD2. The CDR3 is 16 amino acids. CDR1 is WNHNN, CDR2 SYGVQD, per germline (reference sequence). V shed 5 bases, J shed 6 bases, and the junction held 4 bases outside the gene matches. CDR3 sequence reads: CASSPGTSGGGNEQFF. Written as DNA, the CDR3 is TGCGCCAGCAGTCCCGGGACTAGCGGGGGGGGCAATGAGCAGTTCTTC.

As DNA, the CDR3 is TGTGCCATCAGTGAGTCGTTGGGCGGGGACTCCTACAATGAGCAGTTCTTC. Protein sequence: CAISESLGGDSYNEQFF. J is TRBJ2-1 and V is TRBV10-3; tentative D call: TRBD2 (6 bases). The CDR3 totals 17 residues. V was cut by 0 bases and J by 0 bases, with 12 bases left in between. Germline lookup yields CDR1 ENHRY and CDR2 SYGVKD.

This chain uses TRBV5-6 with TRBJ1-2; TRBD1 matches 7 bases. V lost 4 bases to trimming and J lost 4 bases; unmatched junction nucleotides: 10. CDR3 length: 15 amino acids. Looked up from germline, CDR1 is SGHDT and CDR2 is YYEEEE. The CDR3 loop reads CASSQIQGVSYGYTF. The CDR3 DNA reads as TGTGCCAGCAGCCAAATCCAGGGGGTTAGCTATGGCTACACCTTC. Full variable domain (missing parts from reference TRBV5-6 and TRBJ1-2): DAGVTQSPTHLIKTRGQQVTLRCSPKSGHDTVSWYQQALGQGPQFIFQYYEEEERQRGNFPDRFSGHQFPNYSSELNVNALLLGDSALYLCASSQIQGVSYGYTFGSGTRLTVV.

As to this clone: An end of the junction does not agree with germline; a read error may underlie this. This chain joins TRBV7-9 and TRBJ2-5; D assignment may be TRBD1 or TRBD2 (5 bases each). The CDR3 covers 11 residues. CDR1 and CDR2 (germline): SEHNR, FQNEAQ (reference sequence). CDR3 protein: CASSTQTGTNF. CDR3 DNA: TGTGCCAGCAGCACCCAAACCGGGACCAACTTC. Filled out from reference TRBV7-9 and TRBJ2-5, the complete variable domain reads DTGVSQNPRHKITKRGQNVTFRCDPISEHNRLYWYRQTLGQGPEFLTYFQNEAQLEKSRLLSDRFSAERPKGSFSTLEIQRTEQGDSAMYLCASSTQTGTNFGPGTRLLVL.

The chain couples TRBV4-1 to TRBJ2-1; D call uncertain. In germline, CDR1 is MGHRA, CDR2 YSYEKL. The CDR3 is 14 residues long. The ends were cut back, 0 bases at V and 4 bases at J, with 7 bases in the middle. In nucleotides, the CDR3 is TGCGCCAGCAGCCAAGATGGGCTGTACAATGAGCAGTTCTTC. Translating gives CASSQDGLYNEQFF.

This chain connects TRBV7-2 to TRBJ1-3; D uncertain. Trimming cost V 5 bases and J 0 bases, with 14 bases left between them. From germline, CDR1 is SGHTA and CDR2 FQGNSA. This CDR3 spans 16 amino acids. The CDR3 coding sequence is TGTGCCAGCAGCCCACGCGGACTCTACTCTGGAAACACCATATATTTT. Translation: CASSPRGLYSGNTIYF.